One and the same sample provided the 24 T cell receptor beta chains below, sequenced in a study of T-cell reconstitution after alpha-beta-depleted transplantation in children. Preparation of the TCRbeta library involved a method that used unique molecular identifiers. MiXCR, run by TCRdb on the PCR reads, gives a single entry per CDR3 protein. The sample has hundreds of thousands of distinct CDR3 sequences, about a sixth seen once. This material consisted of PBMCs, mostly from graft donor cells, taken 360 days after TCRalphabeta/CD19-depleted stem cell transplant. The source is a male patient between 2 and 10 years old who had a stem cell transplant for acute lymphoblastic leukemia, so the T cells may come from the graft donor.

The CDR3 bases are TGTGCCAGCTCACCGACAGTTTATAGCAATCAGCCCCAGCATTTT. Translated, it gives CASSPTVYSNQPQHF. The V call is TRBV18, the J call TRBJ1-5; tentative D call: TRBD1 (5 bases). The germline gives CDR1 KGHSH, CDR2 LQKENI. The CDR3 runs to 15 residues. V lost 3 bases and J 0 bases, leaving 9 bases between the germline ends. The whole variable domain, remainder taken from reference TRBV18 and TRBJ1-5, is NAGVMQNPRHLVRRRGQEARLRCSPMKGHSHVYWYRQLPEEGLKFMVYLQKENIIDESGMPKERFSAEFPKEGPSILRIQQVVRGDSAAYFCASSPTVYSNQPQHFGDGTRLSIL.

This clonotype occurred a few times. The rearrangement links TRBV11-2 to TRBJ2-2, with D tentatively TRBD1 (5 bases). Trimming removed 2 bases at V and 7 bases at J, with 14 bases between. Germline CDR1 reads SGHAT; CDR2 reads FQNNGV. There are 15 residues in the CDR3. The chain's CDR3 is CASSLLQGVSGELFF. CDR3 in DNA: TGTGCCAGCAGCTTACTGCAGGGTGTTAGCGGGGAGCTGTTTTTT. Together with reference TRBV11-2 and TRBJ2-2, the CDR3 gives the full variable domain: EAGVAQSPRYKIIEKRQSVAFWCNPISGHATLYWYQQILGQGPKLLIQFQNNGVVDDSQLPKDRFSAERLKGVDSTLKIQPAKLEDSAVYLCASSLLQGVSGELFFGEGSRLTVL.

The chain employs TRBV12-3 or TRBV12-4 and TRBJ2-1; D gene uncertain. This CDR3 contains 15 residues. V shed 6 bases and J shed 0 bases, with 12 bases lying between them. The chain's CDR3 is CASRYRRSSYNEQFF. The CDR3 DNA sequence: TGTGCCAGCAGATACCGACGAAGCTCCTACAATGAGCAGTTCTTC.

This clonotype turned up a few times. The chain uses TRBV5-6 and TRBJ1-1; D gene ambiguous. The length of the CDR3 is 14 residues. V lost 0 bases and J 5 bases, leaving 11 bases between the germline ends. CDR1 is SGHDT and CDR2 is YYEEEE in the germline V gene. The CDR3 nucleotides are TGTGCCAGCAGCTTGGCGGCTTCACGGACTGAAGCTTTCTTT. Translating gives CASSLAASRTEAFF.

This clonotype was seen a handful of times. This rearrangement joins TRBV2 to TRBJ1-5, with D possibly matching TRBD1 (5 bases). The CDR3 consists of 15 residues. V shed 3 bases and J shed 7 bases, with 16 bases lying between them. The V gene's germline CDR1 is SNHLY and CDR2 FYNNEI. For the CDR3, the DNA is TGTGCCAGCAGTGACCAGGGCGTGAATGGGCAGCCCCAGCATTTT. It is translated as CASSDQGVNGQPQHF.

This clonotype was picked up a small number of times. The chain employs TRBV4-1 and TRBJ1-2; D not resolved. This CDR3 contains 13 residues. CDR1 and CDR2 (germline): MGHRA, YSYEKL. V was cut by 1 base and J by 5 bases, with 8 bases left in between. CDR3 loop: CASSQATQYGYTF. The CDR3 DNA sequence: TGCGCCAGCAGCCAAGCCACGCAGTATGGCTACACCTTC.

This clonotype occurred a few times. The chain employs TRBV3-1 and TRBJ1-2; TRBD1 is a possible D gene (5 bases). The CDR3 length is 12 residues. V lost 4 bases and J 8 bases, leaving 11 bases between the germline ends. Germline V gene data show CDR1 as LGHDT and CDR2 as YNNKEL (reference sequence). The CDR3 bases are TGTGCCAGCAGCCGAGAGAGGGGAGGCTACACCTTC. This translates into CASSRERGGYTF.

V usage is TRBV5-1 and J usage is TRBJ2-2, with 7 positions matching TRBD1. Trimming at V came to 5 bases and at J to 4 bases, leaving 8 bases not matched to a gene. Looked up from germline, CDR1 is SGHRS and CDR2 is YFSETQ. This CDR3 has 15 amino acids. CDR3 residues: CASSTVQGITGELFF. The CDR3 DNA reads TGCGCCAGCAGTACCGTACAGGGGATCACCGGGGAGCTGTTTTTT.

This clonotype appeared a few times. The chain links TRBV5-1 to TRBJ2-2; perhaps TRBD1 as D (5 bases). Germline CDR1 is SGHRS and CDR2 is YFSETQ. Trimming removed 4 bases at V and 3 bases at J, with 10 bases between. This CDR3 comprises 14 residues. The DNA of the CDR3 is TGCGCCAGCAGCACCGGACAAGACACCGGGGAGCTGTTTTTT. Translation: CASSTGQDTGELFF.

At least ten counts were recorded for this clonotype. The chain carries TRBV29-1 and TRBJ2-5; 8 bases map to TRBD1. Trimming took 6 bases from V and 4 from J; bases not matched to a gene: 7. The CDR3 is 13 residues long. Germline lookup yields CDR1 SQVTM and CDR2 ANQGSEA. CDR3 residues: CSVYGQGAETQYF. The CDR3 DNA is TGCAGCGTCTATGGACAGGGTGCAGAGACCCAGTACTTC.

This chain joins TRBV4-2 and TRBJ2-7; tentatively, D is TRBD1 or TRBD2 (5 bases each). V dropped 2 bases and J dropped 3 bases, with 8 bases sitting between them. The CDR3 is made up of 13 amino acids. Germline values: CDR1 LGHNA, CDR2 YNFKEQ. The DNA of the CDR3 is TGTGCCAGCAGCCAAACAGGACTCTACGAGCAGTACTTC. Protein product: CASSQTGLYEQYF.

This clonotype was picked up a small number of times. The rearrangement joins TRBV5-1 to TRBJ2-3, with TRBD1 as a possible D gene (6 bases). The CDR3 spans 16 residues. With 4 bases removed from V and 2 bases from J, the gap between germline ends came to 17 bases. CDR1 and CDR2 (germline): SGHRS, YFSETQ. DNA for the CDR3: TGCGCCAGCAGCGACACAGGGACAACAATCACAGATACGCAGTATTTT. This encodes CASSDTGTTITDTQYF.

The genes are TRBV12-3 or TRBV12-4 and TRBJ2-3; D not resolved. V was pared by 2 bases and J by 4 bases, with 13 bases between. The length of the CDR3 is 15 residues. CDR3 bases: TGTGCCAGCAGTTTAATCGGCCTAGTTGCAGATACGCAGTATTTT. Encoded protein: CASSLIGLVADTQYF.

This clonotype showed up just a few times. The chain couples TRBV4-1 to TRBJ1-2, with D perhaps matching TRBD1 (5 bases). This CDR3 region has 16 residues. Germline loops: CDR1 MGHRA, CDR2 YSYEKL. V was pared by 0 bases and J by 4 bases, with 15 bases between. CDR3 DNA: TGCGCCAGCAGCCAAGAGAGGGGCCAGGGCAGCTATGGCTACACCTTC. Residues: CASSQERGQGSYGYTF.

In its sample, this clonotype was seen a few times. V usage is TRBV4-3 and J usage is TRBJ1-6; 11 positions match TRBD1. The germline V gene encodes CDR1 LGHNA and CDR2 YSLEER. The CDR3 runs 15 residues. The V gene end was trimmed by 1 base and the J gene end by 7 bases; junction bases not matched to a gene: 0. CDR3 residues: CASSQGTGGNSPLHF. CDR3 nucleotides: TGCGCCAGCAGCCAAGGGACAGGGGGCAATTCACCCCTCCACTTT.

The DNA of the CDR3 is TGTGCCAGCAGTTTTACCCCAGCGGCCTACGAGCAGTACTTC. It yields the protein CASSFTPAAYEQYF. V is TRBV12-3 or TRBV12-4 and J is TRBJ2-7; possibly TRBD2 for D (5 bases). With 3 bases removed from V and 2 bases from J, the gap between germline ends came to 11 bases. CDR3 length: 14 residues.

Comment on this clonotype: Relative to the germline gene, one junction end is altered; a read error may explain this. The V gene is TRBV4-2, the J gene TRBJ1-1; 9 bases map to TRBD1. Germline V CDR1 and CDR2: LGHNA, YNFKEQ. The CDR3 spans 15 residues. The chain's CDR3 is CASSVRQGGVTEASF. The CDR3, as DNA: TGTGCCAGCAGCGTTCGACAGGGGGGCGTCACTGAAGCTTCCTTT.

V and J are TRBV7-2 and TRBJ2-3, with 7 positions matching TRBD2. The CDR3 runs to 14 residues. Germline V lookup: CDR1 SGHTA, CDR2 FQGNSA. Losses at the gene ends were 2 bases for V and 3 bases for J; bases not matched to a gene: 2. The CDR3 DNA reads TGTGCCAGCAGCTTAAGCGGGATTACAGATACGCAGTATTTT. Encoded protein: CASSLSGITDTQYF.

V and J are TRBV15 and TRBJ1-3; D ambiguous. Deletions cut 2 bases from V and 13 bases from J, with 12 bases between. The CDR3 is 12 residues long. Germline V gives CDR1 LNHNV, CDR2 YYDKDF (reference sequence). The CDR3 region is CATSRSGAPIYF. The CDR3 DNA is TGTGCCACCAGCAGATCGGGTGCTCCAATATATTTT.

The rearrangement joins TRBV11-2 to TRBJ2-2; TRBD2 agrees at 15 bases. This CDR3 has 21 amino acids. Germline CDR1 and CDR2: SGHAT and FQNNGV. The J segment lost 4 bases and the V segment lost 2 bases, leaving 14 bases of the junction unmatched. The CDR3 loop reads CASSLWPRGLAGGPGTGELFF. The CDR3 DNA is TGTGCCAGCAGCTTATGGCCCCGAGGACTAGCGGGGGGGCCTGGCACCGGGGAGCTGTTTTTT.

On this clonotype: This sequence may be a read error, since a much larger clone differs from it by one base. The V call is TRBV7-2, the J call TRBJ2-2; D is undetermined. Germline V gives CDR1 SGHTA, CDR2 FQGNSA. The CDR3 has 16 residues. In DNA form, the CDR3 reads TGTGCCGGCAGCTTAGAACCTGGTACGAACACCGGGGAGCTGTTTTTT. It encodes CAGSLEPGTNTGELFF.

The DNA for the CDR3 is TGTGCCAGCAGTTTATCCGTATGGCACAGGCAAGCCCGGATGAACACTGAAGCTTTCTTT. Translation: CASSLSVWHRQARMNTEAFF. The chain links TRBV27 to TRBJ1-1, with a tentative D call TRBD1 (5 bases). V was clipped by 0 bases and J by 0 bases, with 23 bases between them. CDR1 and CDR2 from the germline V gene are MNHEY and SMNVEV (reference sequence). The CDR3 contains 20 residues.

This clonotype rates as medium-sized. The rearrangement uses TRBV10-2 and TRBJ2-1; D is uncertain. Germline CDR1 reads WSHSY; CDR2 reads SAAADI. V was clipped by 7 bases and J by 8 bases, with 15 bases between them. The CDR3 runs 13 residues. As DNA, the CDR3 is TGCGCCAGCACCTTTGGACGCCCGGATGAGCAGTTCTTC. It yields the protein CASTFGRPDEQFF.

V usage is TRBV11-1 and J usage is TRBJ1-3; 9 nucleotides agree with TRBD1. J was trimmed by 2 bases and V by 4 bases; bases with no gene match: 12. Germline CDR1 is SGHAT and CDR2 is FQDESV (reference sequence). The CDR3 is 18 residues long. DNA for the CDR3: TGTGCCAGCAGCTCGTCCCGGGACAGGGAACAACCTGGAAACACCATATATTTT. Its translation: CASSSSRDREQPGNTIYF. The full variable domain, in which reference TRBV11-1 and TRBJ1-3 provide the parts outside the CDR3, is EAEVAQSPRYKITEKSQAVAFWCDPISGHATLYWYRQILGQGPELLVQFQDESVVDDSQLPKDRFSAERLKGVDSTLKIQPAELGDSAMYLCASSSSRDREQPGNTIYFGEGSWLTVV.